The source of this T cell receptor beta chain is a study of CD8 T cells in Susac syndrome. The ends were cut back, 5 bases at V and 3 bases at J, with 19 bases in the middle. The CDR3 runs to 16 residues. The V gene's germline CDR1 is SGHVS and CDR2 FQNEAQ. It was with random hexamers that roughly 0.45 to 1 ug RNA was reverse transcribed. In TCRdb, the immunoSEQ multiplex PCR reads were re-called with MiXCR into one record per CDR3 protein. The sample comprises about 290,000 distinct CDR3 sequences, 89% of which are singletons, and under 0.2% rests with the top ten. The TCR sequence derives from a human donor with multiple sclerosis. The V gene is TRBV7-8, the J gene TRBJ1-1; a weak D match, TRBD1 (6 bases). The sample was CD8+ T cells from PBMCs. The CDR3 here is CASSPVAGEIDTEAFF. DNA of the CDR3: TGTGCCAGCAGCCCAGTGGCAGGGGAGATTGACACTGAAGCTTTCTTT.